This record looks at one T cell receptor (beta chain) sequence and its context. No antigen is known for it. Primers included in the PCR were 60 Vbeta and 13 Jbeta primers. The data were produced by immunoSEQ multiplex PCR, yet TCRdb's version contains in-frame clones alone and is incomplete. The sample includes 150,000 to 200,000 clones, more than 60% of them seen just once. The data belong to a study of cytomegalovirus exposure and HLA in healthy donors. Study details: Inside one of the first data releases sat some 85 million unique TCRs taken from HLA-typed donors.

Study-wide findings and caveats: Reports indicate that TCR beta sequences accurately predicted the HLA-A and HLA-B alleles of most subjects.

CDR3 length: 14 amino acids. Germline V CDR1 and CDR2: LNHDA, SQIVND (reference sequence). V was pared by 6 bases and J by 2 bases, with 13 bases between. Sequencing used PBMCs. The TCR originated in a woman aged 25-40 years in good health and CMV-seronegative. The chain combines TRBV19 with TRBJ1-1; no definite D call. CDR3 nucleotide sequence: TGTGCCAGTAGGCCTGATCCTACTAACACTGAAGCTTTCTTT. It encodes CASRPDPTNTEAFF.